The 6 T cell receptor beta chains presented below share a single source sample, sequenced in a study of a mutant IDH1 vaccine in newly diagnosed glioma. Documented time point: week 5, during vaccination. A 20-mer mutant IDH1 peptide at 300 ug was injected subcutaneously with topical imiquimod. No antigen has been assigned to these receptors. Assay: immunoSEQ multiplex PCR; the TCRdb copy retains only in-frame clones and omits some. This table holds tens of thousands of clones, 78% found once. This material consisted of PBMCs, taken from a glioma patient whose treatment included an IDH1 peptide vaccine. Receptors originate from a man aged 40-49 years with glioma.

This clone came up a few times. V usage is TRBV5-1 and J usage is TRBJ1-5, with unresolved D. There are 13 residues in the CDR3. V was clipped by 1 base and J by 5 bases, with 7 bases between them. Germline V gives CDR1 SGHRS, CDR2 YFSETQ. The CDR3 loop is CASSLYPDQPQHF. In nucleotides, the CDR3 is TGCGCCAGCAGCTTGTATCCTGATCAGCCCCAGCATTTT.

This chain connects TRBV5-1 to TRBJ1-6, with a weak D call TRBD1 (5 bases). Per the germline V gene, CDR1 is SGHRS and CDR2 is YFSETQ. V was clipped by 3 bases and J by 10 bases, with 20 bases between them. CDR3 size: 16 residues. The CDR3 loop reads CASSSNGAPEGSPLHF. The CDR3 DNA sequence: TGCGCCAGCAGCTCCAACGGGGCCCCCGAGGGCTCACCCCTCCACTTT.

The CDR3 bases are TGTGCCAGCACCCGGGGGGAAGGGTCCAATGAGCAGTTCTTC. This gives the protein CASTRGEGSNEQFF. The J gene is TRBJ2-1, the V gene TRBV2, with 7 bases fitting TRBD2. The CDR3 is made up of 14 amino acids. Germline lookup yields CDR1 SNHLY and CDR2 FYNNEI. With V trimmed by 7 bases and J by 6 bases, 9 bases remained unmatched. The whole variable domain, remainder taken from reference TRBV2 and TRBJ2-1, is EPEVTQTPSHQVTQMGQEVILRCVPISNHLYFYWYRQILGQKVEFLVSFYNNEISEKSEIFDDQFSVERPDGSNFTLKIRSTKLEDSAMYFCASTRGEGSNEQFFGPGTRLTVL.

This sequence joins TRBV5-4 and TRBJ2-3, with TRBD1 identical over 7 bases. Germline lookup yields CDR1 SGHNT and CDR2 YYREEE (reference sequence). The CDR3 runs 14 residues. After removal of 4 bases from V and 3 bases from J, the junction contained 5 bases not matched to a gene. Here the CDR3 DNA reads TGTGCCAGCAGCCAAGGGGGCGCGACAGATACGCAGTATTTT. Protein: CASSQGGATDTQYF.

The J gene is TRBJ1-1, the V gene TRBV18; TRBD1 is a possible D gene (6 bases). CDR1 is KGHSH and CDR2 is LQKENI in the germline V gene. V dropped 3 bases and J dropped 8 bases, with 19 bases sitting between them. The CDR3 is 15 residues long. The CDR3 protein is CASSPLGGQLEEAFF. The CDR3 DNA reads as TGTGCCAGCTCACCTTTGGGGGGGCAACTGGAGGAAGCTTTCTTT.

The chain is built from TRBV19 and TRBJ1-4; no reliable D call. Germline V gene lookup returns CDR1 LNHDA and CDR2 SQIVND (reference sequence). This CDR3 contains 15 residues. The V end lost 6 bases, the J end lost 8 bases, and 19 bases lay between the germline ends. The CDR3 loop reads CASSEDTTSREKLFF. The CDR3 DNA reads TGTGCCAGTAGCGAAGACACTACCTCACGGGAAAAACTGTTTTTT. Looking up the rest from reference TRBV19 and TRBJ1-4 gives the full variable domain: DGGITQSPKYLFRKEGQNVTLSCEQNLNHDAMYWYRQDPGQGLRLIYYSQIVNDFQKGDIAEGYSVSREKKESFPLTVTSAQKNPTAFYLCASSEDTTSREKLFFGSGTQLSVL.